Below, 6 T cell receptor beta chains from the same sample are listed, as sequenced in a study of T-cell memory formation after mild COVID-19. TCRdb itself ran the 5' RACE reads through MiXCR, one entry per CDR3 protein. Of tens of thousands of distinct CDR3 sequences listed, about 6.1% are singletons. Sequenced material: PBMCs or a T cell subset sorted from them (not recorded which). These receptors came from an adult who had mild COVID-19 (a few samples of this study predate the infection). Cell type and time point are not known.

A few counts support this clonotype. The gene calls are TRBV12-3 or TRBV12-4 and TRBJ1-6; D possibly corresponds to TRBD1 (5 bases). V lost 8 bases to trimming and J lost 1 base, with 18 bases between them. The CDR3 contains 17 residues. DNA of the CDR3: TGTGCCAGCGGCCCAGGACACAAGACTTCCTATAATTCACCCCTCCACTTT. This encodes CASGPGHKTSYNSPLHF.

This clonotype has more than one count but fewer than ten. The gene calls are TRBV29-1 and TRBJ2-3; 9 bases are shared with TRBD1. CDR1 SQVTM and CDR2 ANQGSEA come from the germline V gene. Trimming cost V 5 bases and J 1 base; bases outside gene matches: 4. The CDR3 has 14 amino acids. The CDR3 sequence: CSVTGGAGTDTQYF. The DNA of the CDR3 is TGCAGCGTTACAGGGGGCGCGGGCACAGATACGCAGTATTTT.

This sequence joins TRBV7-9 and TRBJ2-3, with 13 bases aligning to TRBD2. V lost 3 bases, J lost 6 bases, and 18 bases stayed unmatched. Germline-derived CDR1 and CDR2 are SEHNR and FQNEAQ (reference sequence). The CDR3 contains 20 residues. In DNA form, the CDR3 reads TGTGCCAGCAGCTTCTCCCCGGGACTAGCGGGAATTTTTGTGCGTGATACGCAGTATTTT. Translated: CASSFSPGLAGIFVRDTQYF.

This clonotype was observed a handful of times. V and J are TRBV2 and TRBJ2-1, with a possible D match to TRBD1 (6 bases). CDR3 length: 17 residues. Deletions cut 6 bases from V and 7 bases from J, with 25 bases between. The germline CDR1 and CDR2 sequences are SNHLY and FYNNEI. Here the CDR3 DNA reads TGTGCCAGCAGGAAAAGGGATGGTCCTGAACAGGGAAATGAGCAGTTCTTC. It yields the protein CASRKRDGPEQGNEQFF.

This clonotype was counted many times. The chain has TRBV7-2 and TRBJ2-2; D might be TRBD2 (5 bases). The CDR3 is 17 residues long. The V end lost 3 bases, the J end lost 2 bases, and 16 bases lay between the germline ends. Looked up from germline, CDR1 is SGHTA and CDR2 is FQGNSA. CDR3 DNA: TGTGCCAGCAGCTTTACGGGGATGAGGGCTAACACCGGGGAGCTGTTTTTT. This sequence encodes CASSFTGMRANTGELFF. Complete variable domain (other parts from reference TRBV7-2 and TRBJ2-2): GAGVSQSPSNKVTEKGKDVELRCDPISGHTALYWYRQSLGQGLEFLIYFQGNSAPDKSGLPSDRFSAERTGGSVSTLTIQRTQQEDSAVYLCASSFTGMRANTGELFFGEGSRLTVL.

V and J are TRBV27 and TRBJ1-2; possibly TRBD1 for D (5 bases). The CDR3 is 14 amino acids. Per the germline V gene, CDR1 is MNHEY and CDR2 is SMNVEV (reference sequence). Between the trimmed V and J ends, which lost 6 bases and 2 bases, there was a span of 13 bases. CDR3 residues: CASRQGWGNYGYTF. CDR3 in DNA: TGTGCCAGCAGGCAAGGGTGGGGCAACTATGGCTACACCTTC.